A single sample is the source of the 29 T cell receptor beta chains below, sequenced in a study of shared clonotypes between healthy human individuals. Profiling relied on immunoSEQ multiplex PCR, and the TCRdb table lists in-frame clones only, not all of them. The sample includes about 1 million clones, under 80% of them seen just once. Sample: memory CD4+ T cells sorted from blood. Documented subset: CD45RA-negative fraction. The origin of the receptors is a man aged 18 to 35 in good health.

The rearrangement uses TRBV20-1 and TRBJ1-1; D uncertain. With 3 bases removed from V and 12 bases from J, the gap between germline ends came to 14 bases. Looked up from germline, CDR1 is DFQATT and CDR2 is SNEGSKA (reference sequence). This CDR3 region has 11 residues. The CDR3 region has the DNA TGCAGTGCTAGTTATACAGAAACAACTTTCTTT. Protein sequence: CSASYTETTFF.

V and J are TRBV27 and TRBJ2-1; TRBD1 or TRBD2 may be the D gene (5 bases each). With 3 bases removed from V and 5 bases from J, the gap between germline ends came to 8 bases. The CDR3 has 13 amino acids. Germline V CDR1 and CDR2: MNHEY, SMNVEV (reference sequence). The CDR3 nucleotides read TGTGCCAGCAGTTTTGGGACCGACAATGAGCAGTTCTTC. As protein: CASSFGTDNEQFF.

The rearrangement links TRBV30 to TRBJ2-3, with TRBD2 identical over 7 bases. Trimming at V came to 1 base and at J to 11 bases, leaving 6 bases not matched to a gene. The CDR3 is 12 amino acids. The germline CDR1 and CDR2 sequences are GTSNPN and SVGIG (reference sequence). This CDR3 is CAWSGLAKQQYF. Here the CDR3 DNA reads TGTGCCTGGAGTGGACTAGCTAAACAGCAGTATTTT.

There are a few counts of this clone. This sequence joins TRBV19 and TRBJ2-1; a weak D match, TRBD1 (5 bases). V was shortened by 7 bases and J by 2 bases, with 15 bases between the two germline ends. The CDR3 runs to 15 residues. The germline CDR1 and CDR2 sequences are LNHDA and SQIVND (reference sequence). CDR3 nucleotide sequence: TGTGCCAGTACTGGTAGGCAGGGTACCTACAATGAGCAGTTCTTC. Residues: CASTGRQGTYNEQFF.

This clone turned up a few times. This chain joins TRBV6-5 and TRBJ2-7; 7 positions match TRBD1. V lost 2 bases to trimming and J lost 11 bases; unmatched junction nucleotides: 3. Looked up from germline, CDR1 is MNHEY and CDR2 is SVGAGI. The CDR3 consists of 11 residues. The CDR3 sequence is CASSYEGQKYF. CDR3 DNA sequence: TGTGCCAGCAGTTACGAGGGACAGAAGTACTTC.

This chain uses TRBV2 with TRBJ1-2; TRBD1 matches at 7 bases. V was pared by 6 bases and J by 4 bases, with 5 bases of the junction left unmatched. In germline, CDR1 is SNHLY, CDR2 FYNNEI. The CDR3 is 13 residues long. The CDR3 reads CASSGTVGYGYTF. For the CDR3, the DNA is TGTGCCAGCAGCGGGACAGTCGGCTATGGCTACACCTTC.

For the CDR3, the DNA is TGTGCCAGTAGTCACCCCCTGGGACTGGTGGCGAGCTATGGCTACACCTTC. Its protein product is CASSHPLGLVASYGYTF. The V call is TRBV19, the J call TRBJ1-2; weak D call: TRBD1 (5 bases). Germline V lookup: CDR1 LNHDA, CDR2 SQIVND (reference sequence). The CDR3 contains 17 residues. V was pared by 5 bases and J by 4 bases, with 23 bases between.

This CDR3 is CASSKLTSGAFTDTQYF. The CDR3 DNA follows: TGTGCCAGCAGCAAGCTGACTAGCGGGGCTTTCACAGATACGCAGTATTTT. The rearrangement links TRBV11-2 to TRBJ2-3; 11 bases are a match to TRBD2. V dropped 5 bases and J dropped 2; count of bases not matched to a gene: 9. The V gene's germline CDR1 is SGHAT and CDR2 FQNNGV. This CDR3 has 17 amino acids.

This clone was picked up one time. The chain links TRBV27 to TRBJ2-7; D perhaps matches TRBD2 (6 bases). Trimming stripped 0 bases from V and 3 bases from J, with 12 bases between. The CDR3 spans 15 residues. Germline lookup yields CDR1 MNHEY and CDR2 SMNVEV (reference sequence). This chain's CDR3 is CASSLSFQGGYEQYF. DNA for the CDR3: TGTGCCAGCAGTTTATCTTTCCAGGGAGGCTACGAGCAGTACTTC.

The J gene is TRBJ2-2, the V gene TRBV12-5, with 13 positions matching TRBD2. V was clipped by 6 bases and J by 7 bases; unmatched bases: 14. CDR3 length: 18 residues. Germline V gives CDR1 LGHNT, CDR2 FRNRAP. DNA of the CDR3: TGTGCTAGTGGGAGTATAGGACTAGCGGGAGTTGCGGGCGGGGAGCTGTTTTTT. Protein product: CASGSIGLAGVAGGELFF.

This clone has at least ten counts. In the same sample, other DNA sequences code for this CDR3. The chain couples TRBV4-2 to TRBJ1-1, with unresolved D. This CDR3 comprises 15 residues. Trimming took 1 base from V and 0 from J, leaving 9 bases between them. Germline assignment: CDR1 LGHNA and CDR2 YNFKEQ. Here the CDR3 reads CASSQGRGMNTEAFF. The CDR3 region has the DNA TGTGCCAGCAGCCAAGGAAGAGGGATGAACACTGAAGCTTTCTTT.

V gene TRBV28 combines with J gene TRBJ1-2; no reliable D call. Germline values: CDR1 MDHEN, CDR2 SYDVKM. V was clipped by 4 bases and J by 6 bases, with 9 bases between them. This CDR3 is 12 amino acids long. DNA for the CDR3: TGTGCCAGCAGTTCTCGGGGAGATGGCTACACCTTC. Encoded protein: CASSSRGDGYTF.

The table lists this clone with a few counts. This sequence joins TRBV30 and TRBJ2-7, with D possibly being TRBD2 (5 bases). The V and J ends lost 8 bases and 1 base respectively, with 12 bases between them. Germline V gives CDR1 GTSNPN, CDR2 SVGIG (reference sequence). The CDR3 is made up of 12 amino acids. The CDR3: CAIEAGSYEQYF. CDR3 DNA: TGTGCCATAGAGGCGGGTTCCTACGAGCAGTACTTC.

The chain joins TRBV19 to TRBJ2-5; the D is unclear. The ends were cut back, 1 base at V and 5 bases at J, with 14 bases in the middle. This CDR3 has 15 amino acids. CDR1 is LNHDA and CDR2 is SQIVND in the germline V gene (reference sequence). In DNA form, the CDR3 reads TGTGCCAGTAGTATAGGCCAATTTACAGTGGAGACCCAGTACTTC. Translation gives CASSIGQFTVETQYF.

As to this clone: This sample also contains other DNA sequences that code for the same CDR3. The genes are TRBV5-1 and TRBJ1-1, with a weak D call TRBD1 (6 bases). Trimming shortened V by 2 bases and J by 5 bases, and 10 bases separated the two germline ends. The CDR3 consists of 13 residues. CDR1 SGHRS and CDR2 YFSETQ come from the germline V gene. In DNA, the CDR3 is TGCGCCAGCAGCTTATTGGGGGCAACTGAAGCTTTCTTT. Translated, it gives CASSLLGATEAFF.

A remark on this clone: A far larger clone is just one base off, so this is likely a read error. CDR3 sequence reads: CASSSGTGATDTQYF. The DNA of the CDR3 is TGTGCCAGCAGCTCCGGGACAGGGGCCACAGATACGCAGTATTTT. This chain connects TRBV7-8 to TRBJ2-3; TRBD1 aligns across 10 bases. Germline CDR1 is SGHVS and CDR2 is FQNEAQ. The CDR3 extends over 15 amino acids. Trimming removed 4 bases from V and 2 bases from J; junction bases left unmatched: 3. Full variable domain (outside the CDR3, taken from reference TRBV7-8 and TRBJ2-3): GAGVSQSPRYKVAKRGQDVALRCDPISGHVSLFWYQQALGQGPEFLTYFQNEAQLDKSGLPSDRFFAERPEGSVSTLKIQRTQQEDSAVYLCASSSGTGATDTQYFGPGTRLTVL.

This chain joins TRBV5-4 and TRBJ2-1; TRBD2 aligns across 7 bases. The germline V gene has CDR1 SGHNT and CDR2 YYREEE (reference sequence). CDR3 size: 15 residues. V trimming: 2 bases; J trimming: 4 bases; junction bases outside the gene matches: 6. The CDR3 reads CASSFQRGDYNEQFF. The CDR3 DNA reads as TGTGCCAGCAGCTTCCAACGGGGGGATTACAATGAGCAGTTCTTC.

V and J are TRBV6-1 and TRBJ1-1; a weak D match, TRBD1 (6 bases). Germline CDR1 reads MNHNS; CDR2 reads SASEGT. The CDR3 has 13 amino acids. The V and J ends lost 4 bases and 1 base respectively, with 7 bases between them. The CDR3 sequence: CASSVDRNTEAFF. The CDR3 region has the DNA TGTGCCAGCAGTGTGGACAGGAACACTGAAGCTTTCTTT.

The J gene is TRBJ1-5, the V gene TRBV6-5, with TRBD1 identical over 7 bases. Germline V gene data show CDR1 as MNHEY and CDR2 as SVGAGI. J lost 2 bases, V lost 2 bases, and 6 bases had no gene match. The CDR3 has 16 residues. The CDR3 protein is CASSYRGPAGNQPQHF. The CDR3 DNA follows: TGTGCCAGCAGTTACAGGGGGCCTGCGGGCAATCAGCCCCAGCATTTT.

The chain combines TRBV19 with TRBJ1-2; 7 nucleotides line up with TRBD1. V shed 7 bases and J 4 bases; nucleotides not matched to a gene: 12. Germline-derived CDR1 and CDR2 are LNHDA and SQIVND (reference sequence). The CDR3 is made up of 15 amino acids. The chain's CDR3 is CASTVLQGNGYGYTF. CDR3 DNA: TGTGCCAGTACCGTTCTACAGGGGAACGGCTATGGCTACACCTTC. Looking up the rest from reference TRBV19 and TRBJ1-2 gives the full variable domain: DGGITQSPKYLFRKEGQNVTLSCEQNLNHDAMYWYRQDPGQGLRLIYYSQIVNDFQKGDIAEGYSVSREKKESFPLTVTSAQKNPTAFYLCASTVLQGNGYGYTFGSGTRLTVV.

The chain links TRBV19 to TRBJ2-7, with D hard to call. The CDR3 is 15 amino acids. Trimming pared 7 bases from V and 3 bases from J, leaving 19 bases between. CDR1 is LNHDA and CDR2 is SQIVND in the germline V gene (reference sequence). In DNA, the CDR3 is TGTGCCAGTAACTTTACCGGGCCATTATTCTACGAGCAGTACTTC. As protein: CASNFTGPLFYEQYF. Complete variable domain (other parts from reference TRBV19 and TRBJ2-7): DGGITQSPKYLFRKEGQNVTLSCEQNLNHDAMYWYRQDPGQGLRLIYYSQIVNDFQKGDIAEGYSVSREKKESFPLTVTSAQKNPTAFYLCASNFTGPLFYEQYFGPGTRLTVT.

The chain has TRBV18 and TRBJ1-6, with 7 bases that match TRBD1. The CDR3 totals 14 residues. CDR1 and CDR2 (germline): KGHSH, LQKENI. With 3 bases clipped from V and 9 bases from J, the junction kept 5 bases outside the gene matches. CDR3 residues: CASSPRDSRSPLHF. As DNA, the CDR3 is TGTGCCAGCTCACCCCGGGACAGTCGTTCACCCCTCCACTTT. The full variable domain, in which reference TRBV18 and TRBJ1-6 provide the parts outside the CDR3, is NAGVMQNPRHLVRRRGQEARLRCSPMKGHSHVYWYRQLPEEGLKFMVYLQKENIIDESGMPKERFSAEFPKEGPSILRIQQVVRGDSAAYFCASSPRDSRSPLHFGNGTRLTVT.

This chain connects TRBV28 to TRBJ1-6, with 9 nucleotides matching TRBD1. V gave up 6 bases and J gave up 1 base; unmatched junction bases: 13. This CDR3 comprises 19 residues. Germline assignment: CDR1 MDHEN and CDR2 SYDVKM. The CDR3 DNA follows: TGTGCCAGCAGATCACCCGCGGGACAGGGTGGTTCCTATAATTCACCCCTCCACTTT. Translating it yields CASRSPAGQGGSYNSPLHF. Together with reference TRBV28 and TRBJ1-6, the CDR3 gives the full variable domain: DVKVTQSSRYLVKRTGEKVFLECVQDMDHENMFWYRQDPGLGLRLIYFSYDVKMKEKGDIPEGYSVSREKKERFSLILESASTNQTSMYLCASRSPAGQGGSYNSPLHFGNGTRLTVT.

This clone was seen a handful of times. The genes are TRBV29-1 and TRBJ1-5; maybe TRBD1 (5 bases). Deletions cut 4 bases from V and 3 bases from J, with 10 bases between. The CDR3 is 13 amino acids. The germline gives CDR1 SQVTM, CDR2 ANQGSEA. For the CDR3, the DNA is TGCAGCGTTGGGGGCACCTACAATCAGCCCCAGCATTTT. Translating it yields CSVGGTYNQPQHF.

The chain recombines TRBV4-1 with TRBJ2-1; 7 nucleotides line up with TRBD2. The CDR3 is made up of 18 amino acids. With 4 bases clipped from V and 7 bases from J, the junction kept 19 bases outside the gene matches. Per the germline V gene, CDR1 is MGHRA and CDR2 is YSYEKL. In DNA, the CDR3 is TGCGCCAGCAGCCCCCAAGATTTTTACAGGACTAGGCCGAATGAGCAGTTCTTC. It codes for CASSPQDFYRTRPNEQFF.

The chain employs TRBV19 and TRBJ2-7; 8 positions agree with TRBD1. Germline assignment: CDR1 LNHDA and CDR2 SQIVND (reference sequence). CDR3 size: 15 residues. J lost 0 bases, V lost 5 bases, and 6 bases had no gene match. CDR3 DNA sequence: TGTGCCAGTAGTCGCGGACAGGGCCCCTCCTACGAGCAGTACTTC. Amino acids: CASSRGQGPSYEQYF.

This clone was seen a few times. This CDR3 is also generated by other DNA sequences in the sample. The chain couples TRBV18 to TRBJ1-1, with D maybe TRBD1 (5 bases). The CDR3 runs to 14 residues. Trimming took 2 bases from V and 1 from J, leaving 8 bases between them. Germline CDR1 reads KGHSH; CDR2 reads LQKENI. The CDR3 bases are TGTGCCAGCTCACCAACTACAGGGAACACTGAAGCTTTCTTT. Translating it yields CASSPTTGNTEAFF.

This chain joins TRBV5-4 and TRBJ1-4, with a weak D call TRBD1 (5 bases). V lost 3 bases and J 7 bases, leaving 19 bases between the germline ends. Germline CDR1 SGHNT, CDR2 YYREEE (reference sequence). The CDR3 consists of 16 residues. The chain's CDR3 is CASSSNAGVGGEKLFF. CDR3 DNA sequence: TGTGCCAGCAGCTCGAATGCGGGGGTAGGTGGTGAAAAACTGTTTTTT.

The chain links TRBV9 to TRBJ2-5, with 9 nucleotides matching TRBD2. CDR3 size: 17 residues. V lost 0 bases, J lost 2 bases, and 8 bases stayed unmatched. Germline V CDR1 and CDR2: SGDLS, YYNGEE. This CDR3 is CASSVGSSGGTQETQYF. CDR3 nucleotide sequence: TGTGCCAGCAGCGTAGGGAGTAGCGGGGGCACACAAGAGACCCAGTACTTC.